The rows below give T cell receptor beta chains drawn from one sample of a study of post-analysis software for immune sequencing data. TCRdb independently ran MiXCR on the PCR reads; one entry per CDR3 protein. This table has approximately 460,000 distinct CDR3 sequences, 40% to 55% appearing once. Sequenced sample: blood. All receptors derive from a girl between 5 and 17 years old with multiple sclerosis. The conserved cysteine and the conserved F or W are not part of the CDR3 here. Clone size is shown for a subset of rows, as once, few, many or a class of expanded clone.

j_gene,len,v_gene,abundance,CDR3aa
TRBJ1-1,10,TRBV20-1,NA,SARIPGTEAF
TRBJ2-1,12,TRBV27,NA,ASRESGEYNEQF
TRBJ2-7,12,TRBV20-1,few,SAISARESYEQY
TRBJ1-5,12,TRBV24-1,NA,ATSGTVSNQPQH
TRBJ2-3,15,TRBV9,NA,ASSVGASGIGADTQY
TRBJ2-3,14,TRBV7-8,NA,ASTNPGTSLTDTQY
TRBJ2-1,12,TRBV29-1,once,SGRDYKTYNEQF
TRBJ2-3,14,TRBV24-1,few,ATSDLSAGVGDTQY
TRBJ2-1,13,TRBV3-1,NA,ASSQGTSAYNEQF
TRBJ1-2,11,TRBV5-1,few,VSSLDSGDGYT
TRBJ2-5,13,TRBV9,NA,ASSASLAGVDEQY
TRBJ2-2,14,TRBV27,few,ASSLEGLTARGELF
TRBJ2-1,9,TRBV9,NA,ASSREYEQF
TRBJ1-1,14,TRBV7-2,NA,ASSLDTGLRNTEAF
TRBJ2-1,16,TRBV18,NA,ASSFPGTSGRADNEQF
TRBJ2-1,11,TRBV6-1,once,ASAPPSGNEQF
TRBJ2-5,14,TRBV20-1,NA,SGGEYLSFVQETQY
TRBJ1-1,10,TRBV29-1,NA,SDGTENTEAF
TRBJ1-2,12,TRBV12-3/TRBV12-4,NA,ASSFRDRVYGYT
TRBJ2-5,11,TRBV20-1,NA,SAHRITYNEQY
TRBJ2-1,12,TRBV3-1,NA,ASSPSTSPNEQF
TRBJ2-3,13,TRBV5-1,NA,ASSQVAGGSDTRY
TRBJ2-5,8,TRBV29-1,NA,SVNRGGLY
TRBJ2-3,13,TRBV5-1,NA,ASTPNTPSTDTQY
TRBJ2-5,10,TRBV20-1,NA,SARDRTGEQY
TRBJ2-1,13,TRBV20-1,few,SASLPIAGGHEQF
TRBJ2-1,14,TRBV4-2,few,ASSQEGQGGYNEQF
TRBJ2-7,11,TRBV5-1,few,ASSVRSLGEQY
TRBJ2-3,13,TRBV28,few,ASRRGGQITDTQY
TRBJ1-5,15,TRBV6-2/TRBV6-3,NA,ASSYPIRSYSNQPQH
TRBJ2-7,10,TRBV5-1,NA,ASSGQGFEQY
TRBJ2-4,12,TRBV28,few,ASSPPRAWDIQY
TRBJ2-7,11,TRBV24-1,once,ATSDFRDNEQY
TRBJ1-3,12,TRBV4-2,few,ASSQDRQGGTIY
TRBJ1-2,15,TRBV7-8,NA,ASSSQYRDRGIYGYT
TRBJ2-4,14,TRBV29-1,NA,SVQRVAGDVGNIQY
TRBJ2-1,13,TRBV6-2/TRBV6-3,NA,ASSYSERENNEQF
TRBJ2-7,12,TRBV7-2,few,ASSLGRMDIEQY
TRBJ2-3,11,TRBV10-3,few,AISDLATDTQY
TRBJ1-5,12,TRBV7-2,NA,ATSGAYSNQPQH
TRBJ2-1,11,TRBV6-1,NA,ASRVAGLSEQF
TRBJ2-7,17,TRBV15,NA,ATSRLRDREVSGPYEQY
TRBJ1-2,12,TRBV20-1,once,SARDRHLGYGYT
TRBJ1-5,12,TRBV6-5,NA,ASSSGQGIQPQH
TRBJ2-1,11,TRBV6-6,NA,ASSFTGANEQF
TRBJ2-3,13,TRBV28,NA,ATILAGGGTDTQY
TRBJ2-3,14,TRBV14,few,ASSQDLGKGTDTQY
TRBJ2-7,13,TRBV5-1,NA,ASSLDPTSTYEQY
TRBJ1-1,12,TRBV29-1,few,SVQGGRPYPEAF